The 18 T cell receptor beta chains below come from one sample, sequenced in a study of CD8+ T cells in alopecia areata. The authors extracted RNA and reverse transcribed it into cDNA as the sequencing template. Here immunoSEQ multiplex PCR was the method, and the copy in TCRdb shows in-frame clones only, minus some. The table has some 120,000 clones, around three fifths seen once. Sequenced material: CD4+ T cells sorted from blood, taken at week 0. The receptors originated from a human donor with alopecia areata.

V gene TRBV4-3 combines with J gene TRBJ1-2; no definite D call. Between the trimmed V and J ends, which lost 0 bases and 1 base, there was a span of 6 bases. In germline, CDR1 is LGHNA, CDR2 YSLEER. CDR3 length equals 14 residues. CDR3: CASSQDSLNYGYTF. In DNA form, the CDR3 reads TGCGCCAGCAGCCAAGATTCCCTTAACTATGGCTACACCTTC.

V gene TRBV6-5 combines with J gene TRBJ2-3, with TRBD2 identical over 13 bases. V shed 6 bases, J shed 6 bases, and the junction held 3 bases outside the gene matches. CDR3 length: 14 residues. Germline V gene lookup returns CDR1 MNHEY and CDR2 SVGAGI. CDR3: CASRTSGGADTQYF. The CDR3 bases are TGTGCCAGCAGAACTAGCGGGGGGGCGGATACGCAGTATTTT.

This rearrangement joins TRBV5-1 to TRBJ2-2; D perhaps matches TRBD1 (7 bases). V lost 4 bases to trimming and J lost 4 bases, with 14 bases between them. Germline CDR1 and CDR2: SGHRS and YFSETQ. This CDR3 spans 15 amino acids. CDR3 sequence: CASSGGTDRTGELFF. The CDR3 DNA reads TGCGCCAGCAGCGGCGGGACAGACCGCACCGGGGAGCTGTTTTTT.

The V and J genes are TRBV29-1 and TRBJ1-2, with D uncertain. V gave up 4 bases and J gave up 0 bases, with 12 bases separating them. The V gene's germline CDR1 is SQVTM and CDR2 ANQGSEA. CDR3 size: 14 residues. The CDR3 DNA reads TGCAGCGTTGCCCCCCGACTAGCTAACTATGGCTACACCTTC. Translated: CSVAPRLANYGYTF.

This clone has a handful of counts. The CDR3 nucleotides read TGTGCCAGCAGCCTCGACAGGGAGAGGCAGTTCTTC. It translates to CASSLDRERQFF. V usage is TRBV7-2 and J usage is TRBJ2-1, with 7 nucleotides matching TRBD1. Germline CDR1 is SGHTA and CDR2 is FQGNSA. The CDR3 consists of 12 residues. Unmatched junction bases numbered 7, after V lost 5 bases and J lost 12 bases.

The chain combines TRBV7-9 with TRBJ1-2; D is ambiguous. The germline CDR1 and CDR2 sequences are SEHNR and FQNEAQ (reference sequence). This CDR3 has 16 amino acids. Trimming left V 1 base short and J 3 bases short, with 15 bases between. Written as DNA, the CDR3 is TGTGCCAGCAGCTTAGTAGTCGGGATGTCCCACTATGGCTACACCTTC. Translation: CASSLVVGMSHYGYTF.

V usage is TRBV30 and J usage is TRBJ2-5, with a tentative D call TRBD1 (5 bases). The V end was cut by 0 bases, the J end by 2 bases, with 13 bases between. The CDR3 loop spans 15 amino acids. Per the germline V gene, CDR1 is GTSNPN and CDR2 is SVGIG (reference sequence). For the CDR3, the DNA is TGTGCCTGGAGTGTGGGGCTGATTCATCAAGAGACCCAGTACTTC. This gives the protein CAWSVGLIHQETQYF.

The rearrangement joins TRBV7-2 to TRBJ2-5; D is unclear. V shed 0 bases and J shed 5 bases, with 10 bases lying between them. The CDR3 totals 14 residues. Germline CDR1 reads SGHTA; CDR2 reads FQGNSA. The chain's CDR3 is CASSLATPVETQYF. The CDR3, as DNA: TGTGCCAGCAGCTTAGCGACCCCGGTCGAGACCCAGTACTTC.

The chain employs TRBV5-1 and TRBJ2-1, with 12 bases matching TRBD2. This CDR3 has 17 residues. V lost 4 bases to trimming and J lost 6 bases; unmatched junction nucleotides: 11. In germline, CDR1 is SGHRS, CDR2 YFSETQ. Written as DNA, the CDR3 is TGCGCCAGCAGCAAAGAAATCCTAGCGGGAGGGGGCAATGAGCAGTTCTTC. It encodes CASSKEILAGGGNEQFF.

This clone was seen a few times. The chain employs TRBV5-6 and TRBJ2-3; a possible D gene is TRBD1 (6 bases). The germline V gene has CDR1 SGHDT and CDR2 YYEEEE. The CDR3 is 12 amino acids. Trimming left V 2 bases short and J 5 bases short, with 6 bases between. CDR3 sequence reads: CASSLQGDTQYF. Here the CDR3 DNA reads TGTGCCAGCAGCTTACAGGGAGATACGCAGTATTTT.

There are a few counts of this clone. The V gene is TRBV7-9, the J gene TRBJ2-6; 8 bases agree with TRBD1. Per germline, CDR1 SEHNR and CDR2 FQNEAQ (reference sequence). The CDR3 sequence is 16 residues long. The junction had 5 bases not matched to a gene; V was cut back by 4 bases and J by 3 bases. CDR3 amino acids: CASSYGTGGGANVLTF. The CDR3 DNA reads as TGTGCCAGCAGCTATGGGACAGGAGGTGGGGCCAACGTCCTGACTTTC. Full variable domain (outside the CDR3, taken from reference TRBV7-9 and TRBJ2-6): DTGVSQNPRHKITKRGQNVTFRCDPISEHNRLYWYRQTLGQGPEFLTYFQNEAQLEKSRLLSDRFSAERPKGSFSTLEIQRTEQGDSAMYLCASSYGTGGGANVLTFGAGSRLTVL.

This clone was counted a few times. The chain carries TRBV5-1 and TRBJ2-2; the D gene is possibly TRBD2 (6 bases). V gave up 0 bases and J gave up 6 bases, with 18 bases separating them. The length of the CDR3 is 17 residues. Germline values: CDR1 SGHRS, CDR2 YFSETQ. CDR3 loop: CASSLVPPDGEAGELFF. The DNA for the CDR3 is TGCGCCAGCAGCTTGGTCCCCCCGGATGGGGAGGCCGGGGAGCTGTTTTTT. Together with reference TRBV5-1 and TRBJ2-2, the CDR3 gives the full variable domain: KAGVTQTPRYLIKTRGQQVTLSCSPISGHRSVSWYQQTPGQGLQFLFEYFSETQRNKGNFPGRFSGRQFSNSRSEMNVSTLELGDSALYLCASSLVPPDGEAGELFFGEGSRLTVL.

The chain couples TRBV7-9 to TRBJ2-4; no clear D. The CDR3 consists of 17 residues. CDR1 is SEHNR, CDR2 FQNEAQ, per germline (reference sequence). V lost 4 bases to trimming and J lost 1 base, with 17 bases between them. The DNA for the CDR3 is TGTGCCAGCAGCTCAATACTGCCCAGCGCGGCCAAAAACATTCAGTACTTC. This gives the protein CASSSILPSAAKNIQYF. The full variable domain, its missing parts supplied by reference TRBV7-9 and TRBJ2-4, is DTGVSQNPRHKITKRGQNVTFRCDPISEHNRLYWYRQTLGQGPEFLTYFQNEAQLEKSRLLSDRFSAERPKGSFSTLEIQRTEQGDSAMYLCASSSILPSAAKNIQYFGAGTRLSVL.

The rearrangement uses TRBV28 and TRBJ1-5; tentative D call: TRBD1 (6 bases). V was clipped by 6 bases and J by 0 bases, with 27 bases between them. The CDR3 consists of 20 residues. Germline CDR1 and CDR2: MDHEN and SYDVKM. The CDR3 loop is CASSLDRRWGMRYSNQPQHF. The CDR3 DNA is TGTGCCAGCAGCCTCGACAGGCGGTGGGGAATGAGGTATAGCAATCAGCCCCAGCATTTT.

The CDR3 nucleotides read TGTGCCAGCAGCCCCCGGATTAACTCCTACGAGCAGTACTTC. Encoded protein: CASSPRINSYEQYF. V is TRBV7-2 and J is TRBJ2-7, with unresolved D. The V and J ends lost 5 bases and 0 bases respectively, with 11 bases between them. Germline values: CDR1 SGHTA, CDR2 FQGNSA. The CDR3 length is 14 residues. The variable domain in full, completed from reference TRBV7-2 and TRBJ2-7, reads GAGVSQSPSNKVTEKGKDVELRCDPISGHTALYWYRQSLGQGLEFLIYFQGNSAPDKSGLPSDRFSAERTGGSVSTLTIQRTQQEDSAVYLCASSPRINSYEQYFGPGTRLTVT.

The count of this clone is one. The rearrangement links TRBV7-9 to TRBJ2-3; the D gene is possibly TRBD2 (5 bases). This CDR3 has 18 amino acids. CDR1 and CDR2 from the germline V gene are SEHNR and FQNEAQ (reference sequence). V lost 5 bases and J 6 bases, leaving 27 bases between the germline ends. CDR3 loop: CASSPAGFSVVAGDTQYF. DNA of the CDR3: TGTGCCAGCAGCCCAGCCGGGTTTAGCGTTGTGGCAGGTGATACGCAGTATTTT.

V gene TRBV5-6 combines with J gene TRBJ1-5; D uncertain. Germline-derived CDR1 and CDR2 are SGHDT and YYEEEE. V was pared by 1 base and J by 5 bases, with 10 bases between. There are 14 residues in the CDR3. CDR3 DNA: TGTGCCAGCAGCTTGCGAGCACCCCATCAGCCCCAGCATTTT. The encoded protein is CASSLRAPHQPQHF. The full variable domain, its missing parts supplied by reference TRBV5-6 and TRBJ1-5, is DAGVTQSPTHLIKTRGQQVTLRCSPKSGHDTVSWYQQALGQGPQFIFQYYEEEERQRGNFPDRFSGHQFPNYSSELNVNALLLGDSALYLCASSLRAPHQPQHFGDGTRLSIL.

The V gene is TRBV29-1, the J gene TRBJ2-7; 7 nucleotides agree with TRBD1. CDR1 SQVTM and CDR2 ANQGSEA come from the germline V gene. The CDR3 has 16 residues. The trim removed 4 bases at V and 6 bases at J, leaving 18 bases unmatched. The CDR3 sequence is CSVAPRGNRLGVEQYF. In nucleotides, the CDR3 is TGCAGCGTTGCCCCCAGGGGGAACCGGCTAGGGGTCGAGCAGTACTTC.